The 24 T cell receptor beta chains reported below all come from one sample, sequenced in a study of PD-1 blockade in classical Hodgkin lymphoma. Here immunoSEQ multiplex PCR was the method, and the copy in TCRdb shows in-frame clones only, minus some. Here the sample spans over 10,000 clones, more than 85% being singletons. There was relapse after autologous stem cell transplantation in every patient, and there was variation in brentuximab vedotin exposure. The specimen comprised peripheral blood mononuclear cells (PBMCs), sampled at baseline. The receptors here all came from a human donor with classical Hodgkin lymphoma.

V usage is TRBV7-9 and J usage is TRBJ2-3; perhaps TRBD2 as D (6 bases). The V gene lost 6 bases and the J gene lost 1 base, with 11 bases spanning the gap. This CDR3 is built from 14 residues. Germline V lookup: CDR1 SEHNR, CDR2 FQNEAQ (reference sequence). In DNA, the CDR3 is TGTGCCAGCAGGGGGGGTATTGGCACAGATACGCAGTATTTT. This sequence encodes CASRGGIGTDTQYF.

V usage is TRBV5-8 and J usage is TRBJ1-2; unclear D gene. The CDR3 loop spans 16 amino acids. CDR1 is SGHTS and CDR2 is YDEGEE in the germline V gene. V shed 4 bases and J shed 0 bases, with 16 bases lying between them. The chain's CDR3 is CASSPWALGANYGYTF. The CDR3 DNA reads TGTGCCAGCAGCCCCTGGGCCCTCGGGGCTAACTATGGCTACACCTTC.

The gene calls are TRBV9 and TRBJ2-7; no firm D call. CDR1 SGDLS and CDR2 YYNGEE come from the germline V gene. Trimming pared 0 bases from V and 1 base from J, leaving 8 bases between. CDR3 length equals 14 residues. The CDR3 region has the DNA TGTGCCAGCAGCGTAGGAGACGGATCCTACGAGCAGTACTTC. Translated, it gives CASSVGDGSYEQYF.

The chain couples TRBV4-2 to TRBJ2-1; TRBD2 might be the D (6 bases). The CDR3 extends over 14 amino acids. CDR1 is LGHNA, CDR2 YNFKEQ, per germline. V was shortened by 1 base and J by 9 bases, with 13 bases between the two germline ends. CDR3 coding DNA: TGTGCCAGCAGCCAAGTACTAGGGCGGGGTGAGCAGTTCTTC. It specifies CASSQVLGRGEQFF.

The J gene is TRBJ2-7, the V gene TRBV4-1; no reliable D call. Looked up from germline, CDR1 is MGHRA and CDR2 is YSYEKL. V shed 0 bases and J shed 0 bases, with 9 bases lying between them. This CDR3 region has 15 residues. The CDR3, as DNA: TGCGCCAGCAGCCAAGATCACGCAACCTCCTACGAGCAGTACTTC. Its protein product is CASSQDHATSYEQYF.

The CDR3 DNA follows: TGCGCCAGCAGCCAAGGACTCCGGGACAGGGGTAACGAGCAGTACTTC. This encodes CASSQGLRDRGNEQYF. The V and J genes are TRBV4-1 and TRBJ2-7, with 10 bases fitting TRBD1. Losses at the gene ends were 1 base for V and 5 bases for J; bases not matched to a gene: 8. Germline V gene lookup returns CDR1 MGHRA and CDR2 YSYEKL. The CDR3 has 16 amino acids.

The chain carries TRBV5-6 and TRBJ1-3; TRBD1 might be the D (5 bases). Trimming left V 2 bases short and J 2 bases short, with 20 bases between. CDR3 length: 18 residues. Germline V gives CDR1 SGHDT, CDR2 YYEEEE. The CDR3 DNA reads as TGTGCCAGCAGCTTTATGGATGGGTCCCAGGGCGCTGGAAACACCATATATTTT. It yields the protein CASSFMDGSQGAGNTIYF.

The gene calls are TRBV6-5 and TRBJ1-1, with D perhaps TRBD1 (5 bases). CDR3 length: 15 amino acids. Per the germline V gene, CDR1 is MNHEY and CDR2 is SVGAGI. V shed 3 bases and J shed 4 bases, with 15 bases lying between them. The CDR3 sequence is CASSYGRASVTEAFF. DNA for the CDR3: TGTGCCAGCAGTTATGGCAGGGCCTCGGTCACTGAAGCTTTCTTT.

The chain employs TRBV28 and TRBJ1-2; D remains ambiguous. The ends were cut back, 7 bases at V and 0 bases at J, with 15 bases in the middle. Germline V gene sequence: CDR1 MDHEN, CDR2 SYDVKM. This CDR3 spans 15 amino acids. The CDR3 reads CASTKTDFTNYGYTF. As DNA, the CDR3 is TGTGCCAGCACTAAGACTGATTTTACTAACTATGGCTACACCTTC.

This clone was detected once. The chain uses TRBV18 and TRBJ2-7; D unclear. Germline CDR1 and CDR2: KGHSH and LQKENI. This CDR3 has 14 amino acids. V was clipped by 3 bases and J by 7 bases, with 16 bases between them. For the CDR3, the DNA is TGTGCCAGCTCACCGCGTGACACCCTAGGAGAGCAGTACTTC. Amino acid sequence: CASSPRDTLGEQYF.

The CDR3 loop reads CASSSSGVQETQYF. CDR3 sequence (DNA): TGTGCCAGCAGCTCTAGCGGGGTCCAAGAGACCCAGTACTTC. The V gene is TRBV7-8, the J gene TRBJ2-5; TRBD2 aligns across 9 bases. The CDR3 extends over 14 amino acids. CDR1 and CDR2 from the germline V gene are SGHVS and FQNEAQ. Losses at the gene ends were 4 bases for V and 1 base for J; bases not matched to a gene: 1.

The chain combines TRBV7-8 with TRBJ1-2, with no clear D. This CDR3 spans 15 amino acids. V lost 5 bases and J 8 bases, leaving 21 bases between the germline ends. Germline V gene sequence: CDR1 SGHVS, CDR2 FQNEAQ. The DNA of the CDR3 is TGTGCCAGCAGCGATTTGTCGGGCTGGGTATGGGGCTACACCTTC. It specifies CASSDLSGWVWGYTF.

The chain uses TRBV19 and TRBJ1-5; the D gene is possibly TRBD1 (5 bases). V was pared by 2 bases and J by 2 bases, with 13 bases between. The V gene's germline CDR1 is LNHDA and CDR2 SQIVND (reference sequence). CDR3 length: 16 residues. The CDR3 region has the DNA TGTGCCAGTAGTATACTTGCGGGGACCGGCAATCAGCCCCAGCATTTT. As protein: CASSILAGTGNQPQHF. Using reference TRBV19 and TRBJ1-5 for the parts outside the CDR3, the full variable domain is DGGITQSPKYLFRKEGQNVTLSCEQNLNHDAMYWYRQDPGQGLRLIYYSQIVNDFQKGDIAEGYSVSREKKESFPLTVTSAQKNPTAFYLCASSILAGTGNQPQHFGDGTRLSIL.

CDR3 protein: CASSERWGQSLGNTIYF. CDR3 DNA sequence: TGTGCCAGCAGTGAACGTTGGGGACAGTCCCTTGGAAACACCATATATTTT. The genes are TRBV2 and TRBJ1-3; 7 nucleotides match TRBD1. CDR1 SNHLY and CDR2 FYNNEI come from the germline V gene. This CDR3 comprises 17 residues. The V gene end was trimmed by 2 bases and the J gene end by 3 bases; junction bases not matched to a gene: 10.

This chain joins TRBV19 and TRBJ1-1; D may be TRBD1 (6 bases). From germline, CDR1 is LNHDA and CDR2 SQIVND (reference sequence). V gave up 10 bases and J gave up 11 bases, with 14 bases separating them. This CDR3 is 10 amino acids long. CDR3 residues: CATTGHGAFF. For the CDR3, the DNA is TGTGCCACCACAGGGCATGGGGCTTTCTTT.

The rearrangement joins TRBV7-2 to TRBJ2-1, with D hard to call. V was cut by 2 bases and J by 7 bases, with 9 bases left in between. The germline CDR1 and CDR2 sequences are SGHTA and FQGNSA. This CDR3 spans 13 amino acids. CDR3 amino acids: CASSLQNGNEQFF. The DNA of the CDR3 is TGTGCCAGCAGCTTACAAAACGGGAATGAGCAGTTCTTC.

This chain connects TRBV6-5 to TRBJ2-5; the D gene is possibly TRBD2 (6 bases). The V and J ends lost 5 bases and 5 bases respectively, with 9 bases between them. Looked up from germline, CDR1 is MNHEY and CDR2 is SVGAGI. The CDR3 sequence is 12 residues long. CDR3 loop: CASSPGLETQYF. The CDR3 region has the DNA TGTGCCAGCAGTCCGGGACTGGAGACCCAGTACTTC.

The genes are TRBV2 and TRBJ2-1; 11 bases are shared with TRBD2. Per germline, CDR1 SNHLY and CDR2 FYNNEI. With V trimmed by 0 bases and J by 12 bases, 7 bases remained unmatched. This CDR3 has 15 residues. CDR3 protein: CASSEASGRASLQFF. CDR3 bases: TGTGCCAGCAGTGAAGCTAGCGGGAGGGCCTCCCTGCAGTTCTTC.

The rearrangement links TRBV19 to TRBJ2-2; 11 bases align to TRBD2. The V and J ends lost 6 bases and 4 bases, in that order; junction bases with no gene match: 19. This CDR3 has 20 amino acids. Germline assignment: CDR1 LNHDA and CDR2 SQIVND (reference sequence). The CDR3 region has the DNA TGTGCCAGTAGGGCCCCGCACGAGATACTAGCGGGGGATCTCACCGGGGAGCTGTTTTTT. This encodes CASRAPHEILAGDLTGELFF. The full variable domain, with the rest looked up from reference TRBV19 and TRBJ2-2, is DGGITQSPKYLFRKEGQNVTLSCEQNLNHDAMYWYRQDPGQGLRLIYYSQIVNDFQKGDIAEGYSVSREKKESFPLTVTSAQKNPTAFYLCASRAPHEILAGDLTGELFFGEGSRLTVL.

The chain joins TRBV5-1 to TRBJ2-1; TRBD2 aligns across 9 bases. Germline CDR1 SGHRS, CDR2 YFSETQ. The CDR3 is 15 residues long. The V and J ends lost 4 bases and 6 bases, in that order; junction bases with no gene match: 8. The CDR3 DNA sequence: TGCGCCAGCAGCCCTGAGCGGGGGGTAACCAATGAGCAGTTCTTC. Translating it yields CASSPERGVTNEQFF. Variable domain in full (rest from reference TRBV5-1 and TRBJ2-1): KAGVTQTPRYLIKTRGQQVTLSCSPISGHRSVSWYQQTPGQGLQFLFEYFSETQRNKGNFPGRFSGRQFSNSRSEMNVSTLELGDSALYLCASSPERGVTNEQFFGPGTRLTVL.

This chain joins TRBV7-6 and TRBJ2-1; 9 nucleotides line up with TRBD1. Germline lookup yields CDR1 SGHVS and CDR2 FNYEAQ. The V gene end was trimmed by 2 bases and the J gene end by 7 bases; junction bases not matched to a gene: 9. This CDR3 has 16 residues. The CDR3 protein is CASSLITGGIRNEQFF. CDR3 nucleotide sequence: TGTGCCAGCAGCTTAATCACAGGGGGCATCAGAAATGAGCAGTTCTTC.

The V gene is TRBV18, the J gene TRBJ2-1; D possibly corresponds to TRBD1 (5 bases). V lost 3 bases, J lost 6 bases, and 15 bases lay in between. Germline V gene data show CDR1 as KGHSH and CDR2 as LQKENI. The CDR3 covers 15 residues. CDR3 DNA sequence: TGTGCCAGCTCACCCGTTCTACAAAGGGGCAATGAGCAGTTCTTC. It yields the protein CASSPVLQRGNEQFF.

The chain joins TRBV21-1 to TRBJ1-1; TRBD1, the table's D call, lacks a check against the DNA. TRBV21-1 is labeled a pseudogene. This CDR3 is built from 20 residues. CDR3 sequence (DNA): TGTGCCAGCAGCAAAGAAGTGGGACAGGGAGAGAGGGTGGGAAACACTGAAGCTTTCTTT. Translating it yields CASSKEVGQGERVGNTEAFF.

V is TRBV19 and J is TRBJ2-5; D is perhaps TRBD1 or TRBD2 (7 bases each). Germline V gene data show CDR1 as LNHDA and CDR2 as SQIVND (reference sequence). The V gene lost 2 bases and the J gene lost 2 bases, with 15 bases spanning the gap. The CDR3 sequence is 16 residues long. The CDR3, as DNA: TGTGCCAGTAGTATAAGCGGGACAGCGGGACAAGAGACCCAGTACTTC. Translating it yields CASSISGTAGQETQYF. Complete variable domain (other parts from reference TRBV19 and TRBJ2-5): DGGITQSPKYLFRKEGQNVTLSCEQNLNHDAMYWYRQDPGQGLRLIYYSQIVNDFQKGDIAEGYSVSREKKESFPLTVTSAQKNPTAFYLCASSISGTAGQETQYFGPGTRLLVL.